Each of the 31 T cell receptor beta chains below was sequenced from the same sample in a study of shared clonotypes between healthy human individuals. The table came from immunoSEQ multiplex PCR; TCRdb's copy has only in-frame clones and leaves some out. This sample has roughly 2.5 million clones, with 85% to 95% found just once. The sequencing input was naive CD4+ T cells sorted from blood. Described subset: CD45RA+ positively selected. These receptors were taken from a man younger than 35 in good health.

The chain is built from TRBV5-1 and TRBJ2-3; D is perhaps TRBD1 (6 bases). Germline values: CDR1 SGHRS, CDR2 YFSETQ. The CDR3 runs 15 residues. V lost 4 bases and J 0 bases, leaving 12 bases between the germline ends. CDR3 in amino acids: CASSMDRASTDTQYF. CDR3 nucleotide sequence: TGCGCCAGCAGCATGGACAGAGCTAGCACAGATACGCAGTATTTT.

The chain has TRBV2 and TRBJ2-7, with D unresolved. Germline CDR1 reads SNHLY; CDR2 reads FYNNEI. The CDR3 loop spans 13 amino acids. Trimming pared 7 bases from V and 2 bases from J, leaving 12 bases between. The DNA of the CDR3 is TGTGCCAGCACTGCCAGGCCGACCTACGAGCAGTACTTC. Its protein is CASTARPTYEQYF.

A single count supports this clone. The genes are TRBV27 and TRBJ1-2; D not certain. V shed 2 bases and J shed 5 bases, with 9 bases lying between them. The CDR3 sequence is 13 residues long. Germline V gene lookup returns CDR1 MNHEY and CDR2 SMNVEV (reference sequence). CDR3 residues: CASSLVQGYGYTF. As DNA, the CDR3 is TGTGCCAGCAGTTTAGTACAAGGGTATGGCTACACCTTC.

The gene calls are TRBV5-1 and TRBJ2-7, with 7 bases identical to TRBD1. The CDR3 extends over 14 amino acids. Germline V gene lookup returns CDR1 SGHRS and CDR2 YFSETQ. Germline trimming cut 4 bases from V and 2 bases from J; bases unmatched to any gene: 6. CDR3 in DNA: TGCGCCAGCAGCCGGGACAGCGGAACCTACGAGCAGTACTTC. It specifies CASSRDSGTYEQYF.

This chain uses TRBV19 with TRBJ1-5; 10 bases agree with TRBD1. CDR3 length: 15 amino acids. J was trimmed by 6 bases and V by 5 bases; bases with no gene match: 7. The germline V gene encodes CDR1 LNHDA and CDR2 SQIVND (reference sequence). DNA of the CDR3: TGTGCCAGTAGTTCCCGACAGGGGGCTGGTCAGCCCCAGCATTTT. Protein product: CASSSRQGAGQPQHF.

Notes on this clone: Additional DNA sequences in this sample encode the identical CDR3. The chain joins TRBV7-2 to TRBJ1-3; D uncertain. Germline CDR1 SGHTA, CDR2 FQGNSA. V was trimmed by 1 base and J by 0 bases, leaving 10 bases between them. CDR3 length equals 16 residues. The CDR3: CASSLVRSPSGNTIYF. CDR3 bases: TGTGCCAGCAGCTTAGTTCGGTCACCCTCTGGAAACACCATATATTTT.

This clone was found a few times. This sequence joins TRBV28 and TRBJ1-3; a weak D match, TRBD1 (5 bases). Trimming shortened V by 8 bases and J by 0 bases, and 17 bases separated the two germline ends. The CDR3 contains 16 residues. Per the germline V gene, CDR1 is MDHEN and CDR2 is SYDVKM. DNA for the CDR3: TGTGCCAGCGTAACGCCACAGGCCGACTCTGGAAACACCATATATTTT. This sequence encodes CASVTPQADSGNTIYF.

Comment on this clone: Other DNA sequences in this specimen translate into the identical CDR3. This chain connects TRBV7-9 to TRBJ2-5; D perhaps matches TRBD2 (6 bases). Germline V lookup: CDR1 SEHNR, CDR2 FQNEAQ (reference sequence). Trimming cost V 1 base and J 5 bases, with 11 bases left between them. The CDR3 extends over 14 amino acids. CDR3 nucleotides: TGTGCCAGCAGCTTAGGGTCCGGAGGGGAGACCCAGTACTTC. Translated: CASSLGSGGETQYF.

The CDR3 DNA is TGTGCCAGTAGTATCTCACCTTTTAGCAATCAGCCCCAGCATTTT. It yields the protein CASSISPFSNQPQHF. The chain recombines TRBV19 with TRBJ1-5; D is uncertain. V lost 3 bases, J lost 0 bases, and 9 bases lay in between. The germline V gene encodes CDR1 LNHDA and CDR2 SQIVND (reference sequence). The CDR3 is made up of 15 amino acids. The entire variable domain, with the rest obtained from reference TRBV19 and TRBJ1-5, is as follows: DGGITQSPKYLFRKEGQNVTLSCEQNLNHDAMYWYRQDPGQGLRLIYYSQIVNDFQKGDIAEGYSVSREKKESFPLTVTSAQKNPTAFYLCASSISPFSNQPQHFGDGTRLSIL.

As for this clone: Other nucleotide sequences from this sample produce the same CDR3. The genes are TRBV10-1 and TRBJ2-5; possible D gene TRBD2, 5 bases. Between the trimmed V and J ends, which lost 3 bases and 3 bases, there was a span of 8 bases. The CDR3 length is 13 residues. Germline assignment: CDR1 WNHNN and CDR2 SYGVQD (reference sequence). In nucleotides, the CDR3 is TGCGCCAGCAGTGAAGGAGGCAAAGAGACCCAGTACTTC. Translated: CASSEGGKETQYF.

J is TRBJ2-3 and V is TRBV6-5; D is uncertain. From germline, CDR1 is MNHEY and CDR2 SVGAGI. V lost 2 bases, J lost 1 base, and 10 bases lay in between. The CDR3 length is 15 residues. CDR3 amino acids: CASSYGLPGTDTQYF. The CDR3 DNA reads TGTGCCAGCAGTTACGGGCTGCCTGGCACAGATACGCAGTATTTT.

The rearrangement uses TRBV5-1 and TRBJ2-7; D unclear. CDR3 length equals 14 residues. Germline V gene sequence: CDR1 SGHRS, CDR2 YFSETQ. Trimming left V 0 bases short and J 3 bases short, with 10 bases between. CDR3 DNA: TGCGCCAGCAGCTTGGGGGTCAGCTTCTACGAGCAGTACTTC. Amino acid sequence: CASSLGVSFYEQYF. Based on the CDR3 plus reference TRBV5-1 and TRBJ2-7, the full variable domain is KAGVTQTPRYLIKTRGQQVTLSCSPISGHRSVSWYQQTPGQGLQFLFEYFSETQRNKGNFPGRFSGRQFSNSRSEMNVSTLELGDSALYLCASSLGVSFYEQYFGPGTRLTVT.

This chain uses TRBV7-2 with TRBJ1-1; D remains ambiguous. CDR3 length: 14 residues. Germline V lookup: CDR1 SGHTA, CDR2 FQGNSA. V was shortened by 6 bases and J by 0 bases, with 11 bases between the two germline ends. The CDR3 coding sequence is TGTGCCAGCAGGTGGACGGGGATGAACACTGAAGCTTTCTTT. This translates into CASRWTGMNTEAFF.

V and J are TRBV2 and TRBJ2-5; possibly TRBD1 for D (8 bases). CDR1 and CDR2 (germline): SNHLY, FYNNEI. The length of the CDR3 is 14 residues. Between the trimmed V and J ends, which lost 8 bases and 4 bases, there was a span of 17 bases. CDR3 nucleotide sequence: TGTGCCAGCCGGACAGGGAGGGGTAGAGAGACCCAGTACTTC. It is translated as CASRTGRGRETQYF. The complete variable domain, with remaining parts taken from reference TRBV2 and TRBJ2-5, reads EPEVTQTPSHQVTQMGQEVILRCVPISNHLYFYWYRQILGQKVEFLVSFYNNEISEKSEIFDDQFSVERPDGSNFTLKIRSTKLEDSAMYFCASRTGRGRETQYFGPGTRLLVL.

This chain uses TRBV7-2 with TRBJ2-2; D remains ambiguous. The CDR3 runs 15 residues. Deletions cut 6 bases from V and 4 bases from J, with 15 bases between. The V gene's germline CDR1 is SGHTA and CDR2 FQGNSA. The CDR3 nucleotides are TGTGCCAGCAGTCGGGCCCGCCTCGGCACCGGGGAGCTGTTTTTT. Protein product: CASSRARLGTGELFF.

This rearrangement joins TRBV10-3 to TRBJ2-7; D gene ambiguous. The CDR3 extends over 15 amino acids. Germline CDR1 reads ENHRY; CDR2 reads SYGVKD. V was cut by 2 bases and J by 2 bases, with 13 bases left in between. CDR3 DNA: TGTGCCATCAGTGAGGTGGTTGGTTTCGCCTACGAGCAGTACTTC. It yields the protein CAISEVVGFAYEQYF.

The rearrangement joins TRBV15 to TRBJ1-2, with D perhaps TRBD1 (6 bases). Germline V lookup: CDR1 LNHNV, CDR2 YYDKDF (reference sequence). Trimming pared 0 bases from V and 7 bases from J, leaving 9 bases between. The CDR3 length is 13 residues. CDR3 DNA sequence: TGTGCCACCAGCAGAGATCTAGGGGGTGGCTACACCTTC. Protein sequence: CATSRDLGGGYTF.

The V call is TRBV10-2, the J call TRBJ2-7; D might be TRBD2 (6 bases). CDR3 length equals 13 residues. Germline assignment: CDR1 WSHSY and CDR2 SAAADI. V gave up 2 bases and J gave up 7 bases, with 12 bases separating them. CDR3 coding DNA: TGCGCCAGCAGTGAGGGCGCAGGACTAGAGCAGTACTTC. Protein product: CASSEGAGLEQYF.

The CDR3 loop is CASSRDGYGYTF. In DNA form, the CDR3 reads TGTGCCAGCAGTCGGGACGGCTATGGCTACACCTTC. The chain links TRBV11-2 to TRBJ1-2, with a possible D match to TRBD1 (5 bases). Looked up from germline, CDR1 is SGHAT and CDR2 is FQNNGV. V lost 6 bases to trimming and J lost 4 bases, with 9 bases between them. The CDR3 covers 12 residues.

V usage is TRBV4-2 and J usage is TRBJ2-7, with D possibly called TRBD1 or TRBD2 (6 bases each). Germline-derived CDR1 and CDR2 are LGHNA and YNFKEQ. CDR3 size: 15 residues. Trimming left V 0 bases short and J 1 base short, with 10 bases between. The CDR3 spells CASSQEGAGSYEQYF. The CDR3 nucleotides are TGTGCCAGCAGCCAAGAGGGGGCGGGATCCTACGAGCAGTACTTC.

In regard to this clone: The junction departs from germline at one end; a sequencing error may be responsible. V is TRBV7-7 and J is TRBJ2-3, with 11 positions matching TRBD2. The CDR3 runs 16 residues. Germline CDR1 reads SSHAT; CDR2 reads FNYEAQ (reference sequence). The CDR3 spells CASSIGTSGSTDTQYF. CDR3 coding DNA: TGTGCTAGCAGCATCGGGACTAGCGGTAGCACAGATACGCAGTATTTT.

The chain uses TRBV2 and TRBJ2-2, with TRBD2 matching 12 bases. The ends lost 6 bases at V and 4 bases at J; junction bases unmatched: 3. Germline CDR1 SNHLY, CDR2 FYNNEI. This CDR3 spans 15 amino acids. The CDR3 DNA is TGTGCCAGCAGACCTAGCGGGGGGGCCACCGGGGAGCTGTTTTTT. Translation: CASRPSGGATGELFF.

V is TRBV2 and J is TRBJ2-7; TRBD1 matches at 9 bases. CDR1 SNHLY and CDR2 FYNNEI come from the germline V gene. Trimming took 6 bases from V and 0 from J; bases not matched to a gene: 6. This CDR3 spans 15 amino acids. CDR3: CASRDRGRLSYEQYF. In DNA, the CDR3 is TGTGCCAGCAGAGACAGGGGGAGACTCTCCTACGAGCAGTACTTC. The full variable domain, rest sourced from reference TRBV2 and TRBJ2-7, is EPEVTQTPSHQVTQMGQEVILRCVPISNHLYFYWYRQILGQKVEFLVSFYNNEISEKSEIFDDQFSVERPDGSNFTLKIRSTKLEDSAMYFCASRDRGRLSYEQYFGPGTRLTVT.

V usage is TRBV18 and J usage is TRBJ1-1; no reliable D call. CDR1 and CDR2 (germline): KGHSH, LQKENI. This CDR3 is 15 amino acids long. V was trimmed by 1 base and J by 4 bases, leaving 13 bases between them. DNA of the CDR3: TGTGCCAGCTCACCACTTATCATGGAGAGCACTGAAGCTTTCTTT. It yields the protein CASSPLIMESTEAFF.

This chain uses TRBV9 with TRBJ1-5, with 7 bases lining up with TRBD1. V was clipped by 3 bases and J by 3 bases; unmatched bases: 6. The CDR3 has 15 residues. CDR1 SGDLS and CDR2 YYNGEE come from the germline V gene. The CDR3 bases are TGTGCCAGCAGCGCCTCGGGACAGAACAATCAGCCCCAGCATTTT. Protein product: CASSASGQNNQPQHF.

The J gene is TRBJ2-2, the V gene TRBV2, with TRBD1 as a possible D gene (6 bases). CDR1 and CDR2 (germline): SNHLY, FYNNEI. This CDR3 is built from 13 residues. The V gene lost 4 bases and the J gene lost 4 bases, with 7 bases spanning the gap. CDR3 DNA: TGTGCCAGCAGTGGACAGGTCACCGGGGAGCTGTTTTTT. It yields the protein CASSGQVTGELFF.

This clone was observed many times. The J gene is TRBJ2-2, the V gene TRBV29-1; 7 bases align to TRBD1. After removal of 4 bases from V and 6 bases from J, the junction contained 8 bases not matched to a gene. The CDR3 covers 14 residues. Looked up from germline, CDR1 is SQVTM and CDR2 is ANQGSEA. CDR3 loop: CSVARDSLAGELFF. The DNA for the CDR3 is TGCAGCGTTGCCCGGGACAGTTTGGCCGGGGAGCTGTTTTTT.

The genes are TRBV9 and TRBJ1-2, with 8 positions matching TRBD1. Trimming removed 0 bases from V and 6 bases from J; junction bases left unmatched: 7. CDR3 size: 15 residues. Germline V gene lookup returns CDR1 SGDLS and CDR2 YYNGEE. The CDR3 region has the DNA TGTGCCAGCAGCGTAGAAACAGGGGGTAGGAATGGCTACACCTTC. It is translated as CASSVETGGRNGYTF.

V usage is TRBV6-1 and J usage is TRBJ2-5, with TRBD2 matching 15 bases. Germline-derived CDR1 and CDR2 are MNHNS and SASEGT. Trimming removed 4 bases from V and 2 bases from J; junction bases left unmatched: 2. The CDR3 totals 16 residues. The CDR3 reads CASSAGLAGGQETQYF. DNA of the CDR3: TGTGCCAGCAGTGCCGGACTAGCGGGAGGGCAAGAGACCCAGTACTTC.

V and J are TRBV7-8 and TRBJ1-4, with 9 bases fitting TRBD1. The CDR3 totals 15 residues. Germline V gene sequence: CDR1 SGHVS, CDR2 FQNEAQ. With V trimmed by 7 bases and J by 8 bases, 11 bases remained unmatched. CDR3 sequence: CASNLIPGQGEKLFF. In DNA, the CDR3 is TGTGCCAGCAACCTAATCCCGGGACAGGGAGAAAAACTGTTTTTT.

The CDR3 spells CASTAFAGGSYNEQFF. The CDR3, as DNA: TGTGCCAGCACCGCCTTCGCGGGGGGCTCCTACAATGAGCAGTTCTTC. The V and J genes are TRBV6-6 and TRBJ2-1; TRBD2 agrees at 8 bases. Germline V lookup: CDR1 MNHNY, CDR2 SVGAGI (reference sequence). Losses at the gene ends were 7 bases for V and 0 bases for J; bases not matched to a gene: 8. CDR3 length: 16 amino acids.